These T cell receptor beta chains were read from a single sample in a study of blood T cell repertoires in COVID-19. Only in-frame clones appear in the TCRdb table, and some are missing; sequencing was by immunoSEQ multiplex PCR. Counted here are fewer than 250,000 clones, over 80% occurring once; the ten biggest clones make up more than 6%. The sample consisted of peripheral blood. The source is a woman aged 55-70 years with active or convalescent COVID-19. Each CDR3 is given without its conserved first and last residue. The order of the fields is V gene, CDR3 protein.

v_call: TRBV5-1
cdr3_aa: ASSLDRGDTDTQY

v_call: TRBV11-3
cdr3_aa: ASSLGDRGRGDTQY

v_call: TRBV29-1
cdr3_aa: SCPGQGNTGELF

v_call: TRBV28
cdr3_aa: ASSSPGTGGEDTEAF

v_call: TRBV5-1
cdr3_aa: ASSNGGNGVTDTQY

v_call: TRBV10-2
cdr3_aa: ASGGARSAEADTQY

v_call: TRBV28
cdr3_aa: ASSFRNYGYT

v_call: TRBV5-8
cdr3_aa: ASSSGTRTTDTQY

v_call: TRBV11-2
cdr3_aa: ASSLDREYEQY

v_call: TRBV29-1
cdr3_aa: SVATGFYGYT

v_call: TRBV11-2
cdr3_aa: ASSLGVGGHNEQF

v_call: TRBV11-2
cdr3_aa: ASSRQGFQYQETQY

v_call: TRBV19
cdr3_aa: ATKTENTEAF

v_call: TRBV2
cdr3_aa: ASRGTGNYGYT

v_call: TRBV11-2
cdr3_aa: ASSLDLASGNNNEQF

v_call: TRBV7-2
cdr3_aa: ASSLESSGLYEQF

v_call: TRBV10-3
cdr3_aa: AISGLAGGSEQY

v_call: TRBV19
cdr3_aa: ASSIAGTSGSPQF

v_call: TRBV5-6
cdr3_aa: ASSQTQGGLNQPQH

v_call: TRBV18
cdr3_aa: ASSTSGRTNEQF

v_call: TRBV6-5
cdr3_aa: ASSPIRGDTEAF

v_call: TRBV19
cdr3_aa: ASSVVAESYNEQF

v_call: TRBV3-1/TRBV3-2
cdr3_aa: ASSQGQGTDTQY

v_call: TRBV10-3
cdr3_aa: AIRVDTGEGYT

v_call: TRBV15
cdr3_aa: ATSRDRSRVYEQY

v_call: TRBV6-1
cdr3_aa: ASSERAGGWADTQY

v_call: TRBV11-2
cdr3_aa: ASSRRGNTGELF

v_call: TRBV12-5
cdr3_aa: ASGRATGTGSYEQY

v_call: TRBV6-6
cdr3_aa: ASRYPPSLF

v_call: TRBV28
cdr3_aa: ASTIPGQLLGDTQY

v_call: TRBV6-5
cdr3_aa: ASSLYTYTEAF

v_call: TRBV11-2
cdr3_aa: ASSLNTETEAF

v_call: TRBV11-2
cdr3_aa: ASSLDTGSYGYT

v_call: TRBV11-2
cdr3_aa: ASSLAGTSGGRNEQF

v_call: TRBV5-6
cdr3_aa: ASSRTGSNYGYT

v_call: TRBV30
cdr3_aa: GQGASGANVLT

v_call: TRBV5-1
cdr3_aa: ASSLVQGNTGELF

v_call: TRBV30
cdr3_aa: AWSYGEEAF

v_call: TRBV19
cdr3_aa: ASSNSQGAGDTQY

v_call: TRBV7-8
cdr3_aa: ASSSSGAVTHGYT

v_call: TRBV28
cdr3_aa: ASSLQGRGELF

v_call: TRBV15
cdr3_aa: ATSRDDQPQH

v_call: TRBV7-2
cdr3_aa: ASSQSGTFDEAF

v_call: TRBV27
cdr3_aa: ASSPQGRGTGELF

v_call: TRBV4-2
cdr3_aa: ASSQDVWLAGEGGASPDTQY

v_call: TRBV7-2
cdr3_aa: ASSFGGVGQPQH

v_call: TRBV5-1
cdr3_aa: ASNRGGRAVDTQY

v_call: TRBV20-1
cdr3_aa: SARLGSEQF

v_call: TRBV24-1
cdr3_aa: ATNGKGSGNTGELF

v_call: TRBV6-5
cdr3_aa: ASTLDGFNYGYT

v_call: TRBV30
cdr3_aa: AWSVLAGAVDTQY